The rows below give T cell receptor beta chains drawn from one sample of a study of T cells in localized non-small cell lung cancer. Assay: immunoSEQ multiplex PCR; the TCRdb copy retains only in-frame clones and omits some. The sample includes 78,000 or so clones, 70% to 90% seen only once; the top ten take 2.8%. The source was peripheral blood, collected before any cancer treatment. These receptors were obtained from a man aged 35 to 69 with stage I lung adenocarcinoma. CDR3s include the opening cysteine and the closing phenylalanine or tryptophan. A D gene is named only where the DNA matches it firmly.

d_gene,v_gene,j_gene,CDR3aa
NA,TRBV30,TRBJ1-2,CAWSTGLNYGYTF
TRBD2,TRBV6-1,TRBJ2-3,CASSEAILADFTDTQYF
NA,TRBV15,TRBJ2-5,CATRGQSQETQYF
NA,TRBV7-9,TRBJ2-1,CASSLFGASYNEQFF
NA,TRBV7-3,TRBJ1-2,CASSLGGAGYGYTF
TRBD2,TRBV5-1,TRBJ2-7,CASSDSPLTSGLYEQYF
TRBD1,TRBV30,TRBJ1-1,CAWKTGGYTEAFF
TRBD2,TRBV6-5,TRBJ2-7,CASSYPVLAGVYEQYF
NA,TRBV7-8,TRBJ2-7,CASSLALHYEQYF
NA,TRBV27,TRBJ1-4,CASSLRGASTEKLFF
TRBD1,TRBV2,TRBJ2-3,CASSEGTGATDTQYF
NA,TRBV29-1,TRBJ2-2,CSVEQASDTGELFF
NA,TRBV6-5,TRBJ1-1,CASSSRSNTEAFF
TRBD1,TRBV11-2,TRBJ1-5,CASSLNGQGRQPQHF
NA,TRBV5-1,TRBJ2-2,CASSLNPGQTQRLNTGELFF
NA,TRBV9,TRBJ2-1,CASSGLGAGGHNEQFF
NA,TRBV19,TRBJ1-1,CASNKNSEAFF
NA,TRBV6-5,TRBJ2-3,CASRSTDGTDTQYF
NA,TRBV7-2,TRBJ1-2,CASNRGRGNYGYTF
NA,TRBV28,TRBJ1-2,CASSSTGGVNYGYTF
TRBD2,TRBV7-3,TRBJ2-5,CASSLGPSGQETQYF
TRBD1,TRBV9,TRBJ2-5,CASSVTGTGGGETQYF
TRBD1,TRBV6-6,TRBJ2-7,CASKLTGGTYEQYF
NA,TRBV18,TRBJ1-2,CASSTDSSNYGYTF
NA,TRBV18,TRBJ2-5,CASSPITGRAETQYF
NA,TRBV2,TRBJ1-2,CASRRKKGYGYTF
NA,TRBV10-1,TRBJ2-3,CASSELGESTDTQYF
NA,TRBV5-4,TRBJ1-3,CASSLAGAGNTIYF
TRBD2,TRBV4-1,TRBJ2-5,CASSPQELAGGETQYF
NA,TRBV6-1,TRBJ2-1,CASSGDWNTNEQFF
TRBD2,TRBV27,TRBJ2-1,CASSSPPRGRMSDEQFF
NA,TRBV4-1,TRBJ2-2,CASSHVGELFF
TRBD1,TRBV2,TRBJ2-3,CASGRDRGVTLTQYF
NA,TRBV19,TRBJ1-5,CASSIRARNQPQHF
NA,TRBV21-1,TRBJ1-2,CASSLNRWPNPARYTF
NA,TRBV10-3,TRBJ2-7,CATAGTNYEQYF
NA,TRBV2,TRBJ1-5,CASSGGERGPQHF
TRBD2,TRBV19,TRBJ2-2,CASRAGTKNTGELFF
NA,TRBV6-1,TRBJ1-2,CASSEGGRGPYGYTF
NA,TRBV7-9,TRBJ2-7,CASSLFAGPSYEQYF
TRBD2,TRBV5-4,TRBJ2-7,CASTVGLAGVYEQYF
NA,TRBV2,TRBJ2-5,CASSYGGMTGPGETQYF
TRBD2,TRBV6-5,TRBJ2-1,CASSPRASGNEQFF